What follows is one T cell receptor beta chain and its context. The data are from a study of blood T cell repertoires in COVID-19. Study background: Both acute and convalescent COVID-19 samples were obtained from the United States, Italy and Spain. PBMCs, B-cell-depleted T cells, or T cells provided the cDNA or gDNA that made up the material.

Authors' data handling: Nucleated cell number was recorded as an estimate derived from reference gene primer amplification. Some clones are missing from TCRdb's copy, which holds only in-frame ones; the method was immunoSEQ multiplex PCR. V, J and clone size reflect that table, while D and trimming were determined from the DNA. The sample records about 140,000 clones, around 89% being singletons. Sequencing was carried out using peripheral blood. The receptor comes from a human donor with COVID-19, enrolled during active disease. The donor label of this sample is uncertain.

CDR3 nucleotides: TGTGCCAGCAGCCCCCCGCGGGGGAGCACAGATACGCAGTATTTT. It encodes CASSPPRGSTDTQYF. This chain connects TRBV7-9 to TRBJ2-3; 7 bases are shared with TRBD2. The V gene's germline CDR1 is SEHNR and CDR2 FQNEAQ (reference sequence). V shed 5 bases and J 0 bases; nucleotides not matched to a gene: 5. This CDR3 contains 15 residues.